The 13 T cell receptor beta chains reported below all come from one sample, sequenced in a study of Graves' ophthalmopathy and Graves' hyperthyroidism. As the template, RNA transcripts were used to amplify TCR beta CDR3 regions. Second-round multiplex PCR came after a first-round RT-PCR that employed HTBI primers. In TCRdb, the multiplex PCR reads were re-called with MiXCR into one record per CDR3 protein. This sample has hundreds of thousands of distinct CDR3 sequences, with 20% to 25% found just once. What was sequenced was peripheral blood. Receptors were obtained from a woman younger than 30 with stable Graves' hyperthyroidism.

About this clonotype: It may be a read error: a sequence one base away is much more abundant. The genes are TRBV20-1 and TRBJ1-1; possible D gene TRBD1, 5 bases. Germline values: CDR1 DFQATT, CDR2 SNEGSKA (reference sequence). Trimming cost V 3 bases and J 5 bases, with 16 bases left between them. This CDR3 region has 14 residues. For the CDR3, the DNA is TGCAGTGCTAGTCGGGAGGGGAGCTGGACTGAAGCTTTCTTT. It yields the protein CSASREGSWTEAFF.

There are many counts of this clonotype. CDR3 protein: CASSELGGRNQPQHF. CDR3 sequence (DNA): TGTGCCAGCAGTGAACTCGGAGGGCGCAATCAGCCCCAGCATTTT. This rearrangement joins TRBV25-1 to TRBJ1-5; D uncertain. This CDR3 comprises 15 residues. Trimming took off 2 bases at V and 2 bases at J, with 10 bases between the two ends. Germline CDR1 and CDR2: MGHDK and SYGVNS.

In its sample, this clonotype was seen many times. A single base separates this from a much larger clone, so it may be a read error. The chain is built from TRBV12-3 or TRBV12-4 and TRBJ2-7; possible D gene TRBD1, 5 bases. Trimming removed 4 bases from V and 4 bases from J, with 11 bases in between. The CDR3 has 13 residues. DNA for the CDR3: TGTGCCAGCAGTTCGGAACAGGAGTACGAGCAGTACTTC. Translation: CASSSEQEYEQYF.

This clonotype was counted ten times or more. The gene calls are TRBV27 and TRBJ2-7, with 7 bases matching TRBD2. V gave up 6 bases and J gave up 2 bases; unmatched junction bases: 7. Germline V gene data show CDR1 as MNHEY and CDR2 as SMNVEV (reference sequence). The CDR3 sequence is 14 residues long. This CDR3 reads CASRGRDGTYEQYF. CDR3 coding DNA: TGTGCCAGCAGGGGGAGGGACGGCACCTACGAGCAGTACTTC.

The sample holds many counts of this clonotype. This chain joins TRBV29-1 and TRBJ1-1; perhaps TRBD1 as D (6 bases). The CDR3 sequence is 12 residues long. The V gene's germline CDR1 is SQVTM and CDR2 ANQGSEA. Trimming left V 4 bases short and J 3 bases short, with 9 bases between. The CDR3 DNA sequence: TGCAGCGTTGCCGGGGGCCACACTGAAGCTTTCTTT. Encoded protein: CSVAGGHTEAFF.

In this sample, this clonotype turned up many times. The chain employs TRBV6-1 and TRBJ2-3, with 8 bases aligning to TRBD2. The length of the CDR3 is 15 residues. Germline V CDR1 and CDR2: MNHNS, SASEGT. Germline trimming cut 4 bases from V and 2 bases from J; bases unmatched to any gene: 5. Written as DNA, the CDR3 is TGTGCCAGCAGTGTGGCGGGAGGTCCCACAGATACGCAGTATTTT. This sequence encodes CASSVAGGPTDTQYF.

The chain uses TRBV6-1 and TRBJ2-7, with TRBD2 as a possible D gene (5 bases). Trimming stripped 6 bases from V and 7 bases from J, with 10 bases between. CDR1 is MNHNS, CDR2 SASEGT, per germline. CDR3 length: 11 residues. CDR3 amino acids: CASRDGGEQYF. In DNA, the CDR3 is TGTGCCAGCAGAGATGGAGGAGAGCAGTACTTC.

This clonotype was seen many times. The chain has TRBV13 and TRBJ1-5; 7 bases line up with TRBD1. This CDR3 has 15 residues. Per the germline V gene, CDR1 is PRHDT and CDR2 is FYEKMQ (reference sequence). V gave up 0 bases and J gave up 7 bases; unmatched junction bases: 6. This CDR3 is CASSLGHRGGQPQHF. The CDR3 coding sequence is TGTGCCAGCAGCTTAGGCCACAGGGGTGGACAGCCCCAGCATTTT.

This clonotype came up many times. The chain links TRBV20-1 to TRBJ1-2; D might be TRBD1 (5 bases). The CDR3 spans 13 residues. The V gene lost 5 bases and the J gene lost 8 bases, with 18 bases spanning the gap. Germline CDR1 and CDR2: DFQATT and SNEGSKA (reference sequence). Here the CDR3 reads CSAPGTGGGGYTF. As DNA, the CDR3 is TGCAGTGCTCCTGGGACGGGCGGAGGCGGCTACACCTTC.

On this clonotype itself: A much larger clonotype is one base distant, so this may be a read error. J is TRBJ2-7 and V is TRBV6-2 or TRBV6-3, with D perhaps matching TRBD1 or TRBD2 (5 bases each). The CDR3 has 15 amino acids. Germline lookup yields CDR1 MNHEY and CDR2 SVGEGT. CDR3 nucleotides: TGTGCCAGCAGTTACCACCGGGACCGCTCCTACGAGCGGTACTTC. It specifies CASSYHRDRSYERYF.

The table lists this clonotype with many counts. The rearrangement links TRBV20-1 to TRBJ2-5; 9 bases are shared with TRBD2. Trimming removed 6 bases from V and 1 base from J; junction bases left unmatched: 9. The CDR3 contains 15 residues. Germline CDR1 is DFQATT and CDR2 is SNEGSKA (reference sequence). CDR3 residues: CSATLAGRFQETQYF. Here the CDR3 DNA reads TGCAGTGCCACGCTAGCGGGACGTTTCCAAGAGACCCAGTACTTC.

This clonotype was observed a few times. The CDR3 DNA sequence: TGTGCCTGGAGTGTATCTACGACAGGGCGGCAGCCCCAGCATTTT. Translation gives CAWSVSTTGRQPQHF. The rearrangement uses TRBV30 and TRBJ1-5; TRBD1 matches 7 bases. This CDR3 is 15 amino acids long. CDR1 GTSNPN and CDR2 SVGIG come from the germline V gene (reference sequence). Trimming took 0 bases from V and 7 from J; bases not matched to a gene: 9.

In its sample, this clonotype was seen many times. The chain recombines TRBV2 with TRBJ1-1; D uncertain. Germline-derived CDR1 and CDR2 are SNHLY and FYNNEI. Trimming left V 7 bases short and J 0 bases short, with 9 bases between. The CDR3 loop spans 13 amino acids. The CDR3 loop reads CASKLGVNTEAFF. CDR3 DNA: TGTGCCAGCAAGTTGGGTGTGAACACTGAAGCTTTCTTT.